This TCR beta chain appears in the sequencing data of a study of T cell responses to AZD1222 COVID-19 vaccine. Study-wide context: Analyses pooled second doses at about 4 or about 12 weeks.

The V and J ends lost 0 bases and 4 bases respectively, with 12 bases between them. In germline, CDR1 is KGHDR, CDR2 SFDVKD. The CDR3 is 16 residues long. The protocol was immunoSEQ multiplex PCR, while the TCRdb copy is restricted to in-frame clones and leaves out a portion. The sample has about 110,000 clones, roughly 91% seen once. The clonotype originates from an adult in good health. Here the sequenced sample was peripheral blood, taken on day 0 of AZD1222 vaccination. The rearrangement joins TRBV24-1 to TRBJ2-1, with D unresolved. The CDR3 DNA follows: TGTGCCACCAGTGATTTGGGCCCACTAAGTTACAATGAGCAGTTCTTC. Its translation is CATSDLGPLSYNEQFF.